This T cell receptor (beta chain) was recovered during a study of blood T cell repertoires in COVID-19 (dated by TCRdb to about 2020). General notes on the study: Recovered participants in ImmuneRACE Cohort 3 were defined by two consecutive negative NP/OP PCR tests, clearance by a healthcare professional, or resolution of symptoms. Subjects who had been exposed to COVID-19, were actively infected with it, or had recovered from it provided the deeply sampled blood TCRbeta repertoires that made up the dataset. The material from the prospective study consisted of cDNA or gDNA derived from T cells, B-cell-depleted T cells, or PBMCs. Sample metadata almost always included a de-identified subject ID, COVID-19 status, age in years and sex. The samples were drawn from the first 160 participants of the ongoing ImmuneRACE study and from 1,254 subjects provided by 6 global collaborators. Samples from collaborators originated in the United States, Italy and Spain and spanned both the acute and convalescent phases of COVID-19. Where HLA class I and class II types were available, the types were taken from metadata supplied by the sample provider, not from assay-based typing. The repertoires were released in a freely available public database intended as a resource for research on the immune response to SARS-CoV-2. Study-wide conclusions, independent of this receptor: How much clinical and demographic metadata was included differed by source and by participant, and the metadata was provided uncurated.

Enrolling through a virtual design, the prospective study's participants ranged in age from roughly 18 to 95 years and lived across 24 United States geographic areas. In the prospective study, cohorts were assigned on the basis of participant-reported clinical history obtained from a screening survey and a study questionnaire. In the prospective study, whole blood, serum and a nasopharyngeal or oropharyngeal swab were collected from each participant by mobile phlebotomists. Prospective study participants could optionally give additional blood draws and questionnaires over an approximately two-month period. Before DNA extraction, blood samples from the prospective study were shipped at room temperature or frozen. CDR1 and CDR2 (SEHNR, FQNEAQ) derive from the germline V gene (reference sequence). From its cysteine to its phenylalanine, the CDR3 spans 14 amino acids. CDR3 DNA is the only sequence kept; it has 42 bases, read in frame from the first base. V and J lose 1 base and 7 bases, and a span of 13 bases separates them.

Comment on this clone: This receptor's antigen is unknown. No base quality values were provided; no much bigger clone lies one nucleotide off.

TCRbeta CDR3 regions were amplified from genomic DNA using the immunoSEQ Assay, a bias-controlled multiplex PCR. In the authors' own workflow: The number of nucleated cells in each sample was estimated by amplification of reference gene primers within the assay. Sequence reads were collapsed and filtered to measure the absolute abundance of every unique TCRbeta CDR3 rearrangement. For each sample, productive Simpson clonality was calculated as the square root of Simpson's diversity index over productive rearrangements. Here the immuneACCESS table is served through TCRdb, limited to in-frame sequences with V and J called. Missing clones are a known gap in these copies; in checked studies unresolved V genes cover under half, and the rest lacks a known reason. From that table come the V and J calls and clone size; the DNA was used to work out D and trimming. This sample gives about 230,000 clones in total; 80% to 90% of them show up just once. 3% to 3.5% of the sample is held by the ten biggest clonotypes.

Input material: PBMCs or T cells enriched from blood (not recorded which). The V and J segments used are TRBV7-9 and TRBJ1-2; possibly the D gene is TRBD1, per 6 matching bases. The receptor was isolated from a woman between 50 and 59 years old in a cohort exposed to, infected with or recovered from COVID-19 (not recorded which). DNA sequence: TGTGCCAGCAGCTTAGAGGGGGGGCTTGGTGGCTACACCTTC. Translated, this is CASSLEGGLGGYTF.